This paragraph covers one T cell receptor beta chain sequence. The authors split each subset's genomic DNA evenly across several immunoSEQ plates. Sorted-subset replicate PCRs used 200 ng DNA, 30,000 or so T cell genomes. Some clones are missing from TCRdb's copy, which holds only in-frame ones; the method was immunoSEQ multiplex PCR. The data show 950,000 to 1,200,000 clones, with 70% to 80% seen just once and roughly 0.83% held by the top ten. The source of the sample is a study of shared clonotypes between healthy human individuals. Germline-derived CDR1 and CDR2 are MDHEN and SYDVKM. The germline V and J ends were trimmed by 7 bases and 5 bases, with 19 bases remaining between them. The CDR3 contains 15 residues.

The sample was memory CD4+ T cells from PBMCs. The subset: CD45RA-negative fraction. The rearrangement uses TRBV28 and TRBJ2-3; D is unclear. This receptor was identified in a man between 18 and 35 years old in good health. Some clones in this sample may be carry-over from other donors' samples. CDR3 nucleotides: TGTGCCAGCACCATTGGCCAGCTCCCAAGAGATACGCAGTATTTT. This sequence encodes CASTIGQLPRDTQYF.